A selection of T cell receptor beta chains follows, all from one sample in a study of cytomegalovirus exposure and HLA in healthy donors. Here immunoSEQ multiplex PCR was the method, and the copy in TCRdb shows in-frame clones only, minus some. Among roughly 140,000 clones listed, about 80% were seen once. The sample comprised PBMCs. These receptors originate from a male donor in good health and CMV-seronegative. CDR3s include the opening cysteine and the closing phenylalanine or tryptophan. The D gene is left open where the match is weak. Clone size appears in some rows only: once, few, many, or a class for an expanded clone.

V gene	D gene	J gene	clone size	CDR3 protein	CDR3 DNA
TRBV4-3	TRBD1	TRBJ1-2	-	CASSQPGQNYGYTF	TGCGCCAGCAGCCAACCGGGACAGAACTATGGCTACACCTTC
TRBV13	TRBD1	TRBJ1-2	-	CASSETGGEYGYTF	TGTGCCAGCAGCGAGACAGGGGGCGAATATGGCTACACCTTC
TRBV7-6	-	TRBJ2-7	few	CASGAGPYEQYF	TGTGCCAGCGGGGCAGGACCCTACGAGCAGTACTTC
TRBV27	TRBD1	TRBJ2-3	-	CASSLSGDRVTDTQYF	TGTGCCAGCAGTTTATCGGGGGACAGGGTCACAGATACGCAGTATTTT
TRBV7-6	TRBD1	TRBJ1-2	-	CASSFGQGRGYTF	TGTGCCAGCAGTTTTGGACAGGGACGGGGCTACACCTTC
TRBV19	-	TRBJ2-7	once	CASSTPGLYHEQYF	TGTGCCAGTAGTACCCCAGGTCTTTACCACGAGCAGTACTTC
TRBV27	-	TRBJ2-3	-	CASSELTYPKGTDTQYF	TGTGCCAGCAGCGAATTGACTTACCCCAAAGGCACAGATACGCAGTATTTT
TRBV9	TRBD2	TRBJ2-5	once	CASSVAPGSGGAETQYF	TGTGCCAGCAGCGTAGCCCCCGGAAGCGGGGGGGCGGAGACCCAGTACTTC
TRBV4-3	-	TRBJ1-2	-	CASSQDLGGVVDGYTF	TGCGCCAGCAGCCAAGATTTGGGGGGAGTTGTGGATGGCTACACCTTC
TRBV5-1	TRBD1	TRBJ2-7	once	CASSLQGSYEQYF	TGCGCCAGCAGCTTACAGGGGTCCTACGAGCAGTACTTC
TRBV6-1	-	TRBJ1-2	-	CASSGKRGGFNYGYTF	TGTGCCAGCAGTGGGAAACGCGGGGGGTTCAACTATGGCTACACCTTC
TRBV28	-	TRBJ1-2	-	CASSGDSPYGYTF	TGTGCCAGCAGTGGAGACAGCCCCTATGGCTACACCTTC
TRBV5-6	TRBD2	TRBJ2-1	-	CASSLGLADEQFF	TGTGCCAGCAGCTTGGGACTAGCCGATGAGCAGTTCTTC
TRBV27	-	TRBJ1-5	-	CASSGTGFGWNQPQHF	TGTGCCAGCAGCGGAACAGGGTTTGGGTGGAATCAGCCCCAGCATTTT
TRBV6-5	TRBD1	TRBJ1-1	once	CASSYTGGYTEAFF	TGTGCCAGCAGTTACACAGGGGGATACACTGAAGCTTTCTTT
TRBV5-1	TRBD1	TRBJ1-2	-	CASSLLPRTGLIGGTNYGYTF	TGCGCCAGCAGCTTACTTCCCCGGACAGGGCTAATCGGGGGTACTAACTATGGCTACACCTTC
TRBV18	-	TRBJ1-1	once	CASSPRLRAENTEAFF	TGTGCCAGCTCACCCCGGCTTCGAGCGGAGAACACTGAAGCTTTCTTT
TRBV19	-	TRBJ1-1	-	CASSSWTDTEAFF	TGTGCCAGTAGTTCCTGGACAGACACTGAAGCTTTCTTT
TRBV6-5	TRBD1	TRBJ2-2	few	CASRLQGYTGELFF	TGTGCCAGCAGGCTACAGGGGTACACCGGGGAGCTGTTTTTT
TRBV28	-	TRBJ2-7	-	CASRTNRGRGYEQYF	TGTGCCAGCAGGACTAATCGGGGCAGGGGATACGAGCAGTACTTC
TRBV28	-	TRBJ1-2	-	CASSTGYEWGSGYTF	TGTGCCAGCAGCACAGGGTATGAATGGGGGTCTGGCTACACCTTC
TRBV18	-	TRBJ1-1	few	CASSPLSRGGTEAFF	TGTGCCAGCTCACCACTATCCAGGGGTGGGACTGAAGCTTTCTTT
TRBV4-1	-	TRBJ2-2	-	CASQDTYTGELFF	TGCGCCAGCCAAGATACTTACACCGGGGAGCTGTTTTTT
TRBV9	TRBD2	TRBJ2-3	few	CASSAGGRDTQYF	TGTGCCAGCAGCGCGGGGGGAAGAGATACGCAGTATTTT
TRBV7-2	TRBD1	TRBJ2-2	-	CASSLAGGKTGELFF	TGTGCCAGCAGCTTAGCAGGGGGCAAGACCGGGGAGCTGTTTTTT
TRBV6-6	-	TRBJ1-5	-	CASSGTENQPQHF	TGTGCCAGCTCCGGGACTGAGAATCAGCCCCAGCATTTT
TRBV7-2	-	TRBJ2-7	-	CASSLVVSSGQEQYF	TGTGCCAGCAGCTTAGTCGTAAGTTCGGGACAAGAGCAGTACTTC
TRBV5-6	-	TRBJ2-7	-	CASSLVPSPSYEQYF	TGTGCCAGCAGCTTGGTGCCTAGCCCTTCATACGAGCAGTACTTC
TRBV6-6	-	TRBJ1-6	-	CASTTYNSPLHF	TGTGCCAGCACCACCTATAATTCACCCCTCCACTTT